Listed below are T cell receptor beta chains from one sample, sequenced in a study of technical replicates of blood from a few donors. Profiled with immunoSEQ multiplex PCR; TCRdb holds only in-frame clones, not every one. This repertoire shows tens of thousands of clones, around 90% found once; its top ten account for about 0.38%. What was sequenced was T cells isolated from PBMCs. The receptors stem from a human donor in good health. Some clones in this sample may be carry-over from other donors' samples. The conserved cysteine and the conserved F or W are not part of the CDR3 here. Fields, in order: V gene, J gene, CDR3 protein.

V: TRBV6-5
J: TRBJ2-7
CDR3: ASSYYGRRAHEQY

V: TRBV29-1
J: TRBJ1-1
CDR3: SVEGTDAF

V: TRBV5-4
J: TRBJ1-4
CDR3: ASSFMSGGGEKLF

V: TRBV27
J: TRBJ1-1
CDR3: ASSLVRGQTEAF

V: TRBV19
J: TRBJ1-5
CDR3: ASTIGGGQPQH

V: TRBV11-3
J: TRBJ2-2
CDR3: ASSLGSGNTGELF

V: TRBV6-4
J: TRBJ1-2
CDR3: ASSLQGKDGYT

V: TRBV19
J: TRBJ1-2
CDR3: ASKRQGLSGYT

V: TRBV6-5
J: TRBJ1-1
CDR3: ASTPTVTNTEAF

V: TRBV19
J: TRBJ2-7
CDR3: ASSISFSYEQY

V: TRBV5-6
J: TRBJ2-2
CDR3: ASSSGTGTNTGELF

V: TRBV28
J: TRBJ1-2
CDR3: ASSTGTGGIYGYT

V: TRBV30
J: TRBJ1-2
CDR3: AWSVSLGSGGYT

V: TRBV4-1
J: TRBJ1-2
CDR3: ASSQLTGNDGYT

V: TRBV11-3
J: TRBJ1-2
CDR3: ASSAGRSYGYT

V: TRBV5-4
J: TRBJ1-2
CDR3: ASSSAPDRGYGYT

V: TRBV11-2
J: TRBJ2-1
CDR3: ASSFTSQGYEQF

V: TRBV6-5
J: TRBJ1-2
CDR3: ASSRGAPPSYT

V: TRBV29-1
J: TRBJ1-1
CDR3: SVDKTGRSEAF

V: TRBV19
J: TRBJ2-3
CDR3: ASSRLAGDPKEY

V: TRBV27
J: TRBJ2-2
CDR3: ASSSYRVFGELF

V: TRBV6-1
J: TRBJ1-2
CDR3: ASNGQGSVGYT

V: TRBV30
J: TRBJ2-7
CDR3: AWSTGTSDSYEQY

V: TRBV28
J: TRBJ2-1
CDR3: ASSPIRSSYNEQF

V: TRBV6-5
J: TRBJ2-7
CDR3: ASSPGLATDEQY

V: TRBV11-3
J: TRBJ1-5
CDR3: ASSRQGTNQPQH

V: TRBV9
J: TRBJ2-1
CDR3: ASSVGRRGLNEQF

V: TRBV19
J: TRBJ2-7
CDR3: ASSTDREDEQY

V: TRBV6-5
J: TRBJ1-2
CDR3: ASSYSTGSVYT

V: TRBV19
J: TRBJ2-7
CDR3: ASSTSGQGARYEQY

V: TRBV28
J: TRBJ2-7
CDR3: ASTDRTYEQY

V: TRBV6-1
J: TRBJ2-1
CDR3: ASSAGTPYEQF

V: TRBV9
J: TRBJ2-1
CDR3: ASSAAGEGYNEQF

V: TRBV15
J: TRBJ1-1
CDR3: ATSSLESRTEAF

V: TRBV19
J: TRBJ1-3
CDR3: ASSRTGVGNTIY

V: TRBV19
J: TRBJ2-1
CDR3: ASSIMGLIVHEQF

V: TRBV18
J: TRBJ1-4
CDR3: ASSDRGGEKLF

V: TRBV11-2
J: TRBJ2-1
CDR3: ASSSRLLDYNEQF

V: TRBV7-2
J: TRBJ2-1
CDR3: ASSLTGGGNEQF

V: TRBV9
J: TRBJ2-1
CDR3: ASSELMGQGVYNEQF